This entry concerns a single T cell receptor beta chain. This clonotype was counted ten times or more. Its antigen is currently not known. Qualities for individual bases were not recorded, and no much larger clone is one base off. The hyperthyroidism patients were between 18 and 65 years old and newly diagnosed, with a disease duration of less than 2 months. Any patient with an uncontrolled infection, another autoimmune disease, pregnancy or lactation was excluded. Diagnoses were established on the basis of clinical symptoms, serum thyroxine and TRAb, thyroid ultrasound, and orbital computed tomography. Blood from progressor patients was drawn when they were first diagnosed with hyperthyroidism, before any ophthalmopathy symptoms appeared. Ficoll-Paque density gradient centrifugation was used to isolate PBMCs from around 10 ml of fresh peripheral blood. Patients classed as progressors first received a Graves' hyperthyroidism diagnosis and then went on to develop ophthalmopathy during follow-up. Total RNA was extracted with Trizol reagent, and quality was checked on an Agilent 2100 Bioanalyzer.

These data belong to a study of T cells in Graves' hyperthyroidism and ophthalmopathy (dated by TCRdb to between 2018 and 2021). Describing the broader study: Peripheral blood was sampled at the time of initial diagnosis, prior to any treatment. To identify TCR V-J signatures that set the groups apart, the researchers used a discovery cohort of 90 to 100 patients, made up of some 41 with Graves' ophthalmopathy and 57 with stable Graves' hyperthyroidism. The 100 discovery patients were randomly divided into training and test sets at a 7:3 ratio. The paper reports TCR Vbeta CDR3 sequencing of some 140 peripheral blood samples: approximately 43 ophthalmopathy, under 80 hyperthyroidism and 17 progressor patients. The study also compared thyroid tissue and blood T-cell repertoires from several Graves' hyperthyroidism patients. Prospective prediction of ophthalmopathy was tested in an independent validation cohort of fewer than 20 hyperthyroidism patients and roughly 16 patients who later progressed to ophthalmopathy. Following sampling, methimazole starting at 30 mg daily was given to hyperthyroidism patients, and high-dose intravenous methylprednisolone was given to ophthalmopathy patients. The paper as a whole reports these results and caveats: No statistical method was used to set the sample size in advance, and investigators knew the group allocation. Most expanded thyroid clonotypes (frequency above 0.001) were also found in blood, which suggests that blood repertoires may mirror thyroid immune responses. A model built on a 13 V-J signature distinguished ophthalmopathy from stable hyperthyroidism, reaching over 85% sensitivity and 81% to 83% specificity in cross-validation and 80%/75% in testing. During validation, the model predicted progression to ophthalmopathy a median of about 6.3 months ahead of onset, with almost 71% sensitivity and 72.22% specificity.

Amplification of TCR beta CDR3 regions was carried out from RNA transcripts. The TCR CDR3 was subjected to a first round of RT-PCR using the HTBI primer set and the Qiagen OneStep RT-PCR kit. Libraries were constructed in a second round of multiplex PCR, after which size selection and purification were performed. Paired-end sequencing of the libraries was performed with 100 bp reads on an Illumina HiSeq2000. The authors' analysis ran thus. SOAPnuke was used to process the raw data, removing reads that contained adapters or uncalled bases, had a mean Phred below 15, or lacked an exact match to the constant primer or identifier. High-quality paired reads were merged using COPE v1.2.5, and each unique nucleotide sequence was defined as a clonotype. MiTCR v1.1 was used to align clonotypes to the IMGT TRBV, TRBD and TRBJ reference segments. Only V-J combinations with frequency above 0.0001, covering approximately 99% of repertoires, were analysed. The TCS score was defined as the ratio of F50 (clonal expansion) to E x V (chaos), calculated using BLOSUM62-based TCRdist between CDR3 peptides within each V-J. Welch's t-statistics and random forest reduced 500 to 550 V-J features to 10 to 15, which were used in a naive Bayes classifier (R e1071). In TCRdb, the public reads were trimmed at Q25 with fastp and aligned with MiXCR, with productive beta chains retained. A single entry per CDR3 protein holds the most common genes and DNA from its merged rows. The V and J calls here are based on TCRdb, not the publication. The sample data list 250,000 to 300,000 distinct CDR3 sequences, and more than 10% of these were observed just once. Roughly 8% of the sample comes from the top ten.

The sequenced material came from blood. The receptor comes from a woman aged 25 to 39 with Graves' hyperthyroidism that later progressed to Graves' ophthalmopathy.

The base sequence is TGTGCCAGCAGCCTCGGACTAGCGGGAAGGGAGACCCAGTACTTC. Translated, it reads CASSLGLAGRETQYF. This chain joins TRBV3-1 to TRBJ2-5; TRBD2 fits 12 bases in the junction. From cysteine to phenylalanine, the CDR3 is 15 amino acids long. Only CDR3 DNA remains: 45 bases, in frame from the first base. Via the germline V gene (reference sequence), CDR1 is LGHDT and CDR2 YNNKEL. Here V drops 4 bases and J drops 5 bases, and the junction holds 5 bases not matched to any gene.